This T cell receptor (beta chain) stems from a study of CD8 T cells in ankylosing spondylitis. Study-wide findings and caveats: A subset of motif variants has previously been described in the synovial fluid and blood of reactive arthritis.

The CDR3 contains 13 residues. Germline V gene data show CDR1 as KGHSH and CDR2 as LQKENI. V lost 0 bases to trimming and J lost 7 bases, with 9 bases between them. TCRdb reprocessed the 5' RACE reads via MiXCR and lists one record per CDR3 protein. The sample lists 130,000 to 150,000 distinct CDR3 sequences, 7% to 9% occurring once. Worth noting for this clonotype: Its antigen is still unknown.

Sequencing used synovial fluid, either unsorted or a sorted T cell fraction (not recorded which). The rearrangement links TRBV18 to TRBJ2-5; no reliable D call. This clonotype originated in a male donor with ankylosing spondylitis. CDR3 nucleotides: TGTGCCAGCTCACCACCCGACGACCCGACCCAGTACTTC. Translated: CASSPPDDPTQYF. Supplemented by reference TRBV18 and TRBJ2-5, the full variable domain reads NAGVMQNPRHLVRRRGQEARLRCSPMKGHSHVYWYRQLPEEGLKFMVYLQKENIIDESGMPKERFSAEFPKEGPSILRIQQVVRGDSAAYFCASSPPDDPTQYFGPGTRLLVL.